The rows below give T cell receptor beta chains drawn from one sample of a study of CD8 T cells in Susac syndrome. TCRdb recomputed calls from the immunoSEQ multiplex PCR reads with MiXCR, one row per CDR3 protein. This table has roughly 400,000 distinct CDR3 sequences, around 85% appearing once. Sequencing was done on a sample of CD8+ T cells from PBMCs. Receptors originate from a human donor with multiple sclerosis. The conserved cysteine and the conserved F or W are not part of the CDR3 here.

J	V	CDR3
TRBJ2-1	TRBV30	AWRGVPNEQF
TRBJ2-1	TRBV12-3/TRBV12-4	ASSLSSDDEQF
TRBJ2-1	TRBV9	ASSLGVSGGSGNEQF
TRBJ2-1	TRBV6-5	ASSSLPGRESHNEQF
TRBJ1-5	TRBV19	ASSIAAAVNQPQH
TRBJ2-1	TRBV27	ASSLTSWNEQF
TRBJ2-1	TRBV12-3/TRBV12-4	ASSRLPFPGNEQF
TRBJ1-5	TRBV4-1	ASSQEANQPQH
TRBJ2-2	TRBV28	ASSFLQGSTGELF
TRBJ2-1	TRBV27	ASSLAGGWNEQF
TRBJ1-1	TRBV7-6	ASSLATGQGGTEAF
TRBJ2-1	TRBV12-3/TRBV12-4	ASLHAWNDEQF
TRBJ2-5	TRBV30	AWSPWQGETQY
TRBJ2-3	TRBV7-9	ASSPGTAVNTDTQY
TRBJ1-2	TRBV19	ASTPGEGPGGYT
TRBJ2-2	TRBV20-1	SARPSGSGHGELF
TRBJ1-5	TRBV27	ASSIGDNQPQH
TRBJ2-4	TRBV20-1	SVSFIKGIQY
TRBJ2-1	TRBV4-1	ASSQRLGAEDYNEQF
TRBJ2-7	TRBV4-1	ASSQEGGPFSEQY
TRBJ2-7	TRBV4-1	ASSQGVVRDEQY
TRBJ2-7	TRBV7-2	ASSLSTSGGVKQY